This T cell receptor beta chain was identified in a study of chemoradiotherapy in HPV16-positive cancers. In the study overall: A couple of HPV16-positive patients' cells yielded candidate HPV-specific clones and common motifs. Study-wide results and caveats: Non-HPV-specific T cells did not expand in tumors during treatment, whereas candidate HPV-specific clones and E7-related motifs did. HPV-specific T cells were functionally defined from only a couple of HPV16-positive patients. In HPV16-positive patients, HPV-responsive T-cell expansion tracked better recurrence-free survival.

Clones were sequenced by immunoSEQ multiplex PCR, and TCRdb holds only the in-frame ones, with some missing. The sample carries about 20,000 clones, over 85% recorded once. A note on this clone: The antigen remains undetermined.

This CDR3 region has 18 residues. The germline CDR1 and CDR2 sequences are KGHSH and LQKENI. V shed 2 bases, J shed 4 bases, and the junction held 12 bases outside the gene matches. The chain joins TRBV18 to TRBJ2-1; 9 nucleotides agree with TRBD2. This specimen was blood, taken from a patient who underwent chemoradiotherapy. This receptor was identified in a human donor with HPV-associated anogenital cancer. The CDR3 reads CASSPGEGTSLTYNEQFF. CDR3 coding DNA: TGTGCCAGCTCACCAGGAGAAGGGACTAGCTTAACATACAATGAGCAGTTCTTC.